This T cell receptor (beta chain) originates from a study of regulatory T cells in long-lasting Graves disease. Libraries of TCR beta came from iRepertoire HTBI primers plus Arm-PCR of CDR3 regions. TCRdb processed the multiplex PCR reads anew with MiXCR; each CDR3 protein has one entry. In the table there are 500,000 to 700,000 distinct CDR3 sequences, around 32% of which are singletons. The time point was: persistent/refractory GD, antithyroid drugs over 5 years with positive TRAb. Scientists built the TCR library using RNA that was extracted from PBMCs. Study results and caveats: Persistent Graves' patients had lower TCR diversity than newly diagnosed ones. TRBV28, TRBJ1-2 and TRBJ2-5 emerged as the favored segments in persistent disease. Sampling was limited to peripheral blood rather than thyroid tissue.

Notes on this clonotype: Its antigen is undetermined.

The CDR3 length is 18 residues. With 2 bases removed from V and 3 bases from J, the gap between germline ends came to 17 bases. Looked up from germline, CDR1 is LGHDT and CDR2 is YNNKEL (reference sequence). The TCR sequence derives from a female donor with Graves disease. This chain joins TRBV3-1 and TRBJ1-6, with D perhaps matching TRBD1 (6 bases). Sequencing was performed on peripheral blood mononuclear cells (PBMCs), taken when the disease was refractory, from a patient treated with antithyroid drugs. CDR3 sequence: CASSQFHPGANYNSPLHF. CDR3 sequence (DNA): TGTGCCAGCAGCCAATTTCACCCGGGGGCTAACTATAATTCACCCCTCCACTTT.